This T cell receptor (beta chain) originates from a study of blood T cells in healthy people across ages. V lost 3 bases, J lost 3 bases, and 7 bases stayed unmatched. This CDR3 comprises 16 residues. Next came a second PCR, run for about 7 to 12 cycles, which used a sample-barcoded 5' primer along with a J-beta primer mix. TCRdb recomputed calls from the 5' RACE reads with MiXCR, one row per CDR3 protein. In the table there are roughly 1 million distinct CDR3 sequences, roughly 24% of which are singletons. This same sample was also part of a study on T cells of mothers and their children.

Sequenced input: blood. The source of this sequence is a girl aged 2-10 years in good health. The gene calls are TRBV12-3 or TRBV12-4 and TRBJ2-7; 11 bases fit TRBD1. Written as DNA, the CDR3 is TGTGCCAGCAGTTTCCCCGGGACAGGGGGTAACTACGAGCAGTACTTC. Residues: CASSFPGTGGNYEQYF.